Each of the 15 T cell receptor beta chains below was sequenced from the same sample in a study of T cells after yellow fever vaccination. TCRdb fed the 5' RACE reads into MiXCR, producing one record per CDR3 protein. The sample has nearly 350,000 distinct CDR3 sequences, less than 9.5% seen once; the top ten hold 17%. Sample: PBMCs, taken 35 to 50 days after the first yellow fever vaccination. The receptor set was obtained from a man aged 18 to 35 who received the YFV17D yellow fever vaccine.

The chain employs TRBV15 and TRBJ1-2, with D tentatively TRBD1 (6 bases). V lost 3 bases and J lost 0, with 11 bases in between. This CDR3 spans 15 amino acids. CDR1 LNHNV and CDR2 YYDKDF come from the germline V gene (reference sequence). CDR3 residues: CATSRARTANYGYTF. The CDR3 DNA reads as TGTGCCACCAGCAGGGCGAGGACAGCTAACTATGGCTACACCTTC. The variable domain in full, with the rest retrieved from reference TRBV15 and TRBJ1-2, is DAMVIQNPRYQVTQFGKPVTLSCSQTLNHNVMYWYQQKSSQAPKLLFHYYDKDFNNEADTPDNFQSRRPNTSFCFLDIRSPGLGDTAMYLCATSRARTANYGYTFGSGTRLTVV.

The table lists this clonotype with a few counts. The chain is built from TRBV6-5 and TRBJ2-7; D is possibly TRBD1 (6 bases). The V gene's germline CDR1 is MNHEY and CDR2 SVGAGI. The CDR3 covers 14 residues. The germline V and J ends were trimmed by 0 bases and 2 bases, with 8 bases remaining between them. The CDR3 spells CASSYSGAAYEQYF. The CDR3 nucleotides read TGTGCCAGCAGTTACTCGGGGGCGGCCTACGAGCAGTACTTC.

This clonotype was counted only a few times. V and J are TRBV12-3 or TRBV12-4 and TRBJ1-2; no clear D. V lost 2 bases and J lost 8, with 18 bases in between. The CDR3 loop spans 15 amino acids. CDR3 sequence (DNA): TGTGCCAGCAGTTTAATCACAGTCGACGTACAGGGCTACACCTTC. Its translation: CASSLITVDVQGYTF.

The rearrangement links TRBV5-1 to TRBJ1-2; D gene ambiguous. Germline V gives CDR1 SGHRS, CDR2 YFSETQ. The CDR3 consists of 16 residues. V was clipped by 0 bases and J by 4 bases, with 16 bases between them. Here the CDR3 DNA reads TGCGCCAGCAGCTTGGACGTTTCGAAACCCTCCTATGGCTACACCTTC. It specifies CASSLDVSKPSYGYTF.

The table lists this clonotype with a few counts. This chain joins TRBV5-8 and TRBJ1-1, with a tentative D call TRBD1 (5 bases). The CDR3 covers 14 residues. CDR1 is SGHTS and CDR2 is YDEGEE in the germline V gene. Trimming removed 2 bases at V and 6 bases at J, with 14 bases between. In nucleotides, the CDR3 is TGTGCCAGCAGCTTTGTTGGCCCAGGGTCTGAAGCTTTCTTT. Translated: CASSFVGPGSEAFF.

Only a few counts were recorded for this clonotype. J is TRBJ2-3 and V is TRBV15; TRBD1 matches at 10 bases. Per germline, CDR1 LNHNV and CDR2 YYDKDF (reference sequence). This CDR3 has 15 residues. V lost 3 bases to trimming and J lost 4 bases; unmatched junction nucleotides: 4. The CDR3 is CATSRVTGGADTQYF. CDR3 coding DNA: TGTGCCACCAGCAGGGTGACAGGGGGCGCAGATACGCAGTATTTT. Together with reference TRBV15 and TRBJ2-3, the CDR3 gives the full variable domain: DAMVIQNPRYQVTQFGKPVTLSCSQTLNHNVMYWYQQKSSQAPKLLFHYYDKDFNNEADTPDNFQSRRPNTSFCFLDIRSPGLGDTAMYLCATSRVTGGADTQYFGPGTRLTVL.

V usage is TRBV5-1 and J usage is TRBJ2-2, with 7 nucleotides matching TRBD1. The CDR3 is 16 residues long. The trim removed 3 bases at V and 4 bases at J, leaving 9 bases unmatched. Germline V gene data show CDR1 as SGHRS and CDR2 as YFSETQ. This chain's CDR3 is CASSSAGTEGTGELFF. CDR3 bases: TGCGCCAGCAGCTCCGCCGGGACAGAAGGCACCGGGGAGCTGTTTTTT.

The chain recombines TRBV4-3 with TRBJ2-1; TRBD2 matches 7 bases. V was clipped by 1 base and J by 4 bases; unmatched bases: 1. The germline V gene encodes CDR1 LGHNA and CDR2 YSLEER. The CDR3 runs 14 residues. This CDR3 reads CASSQAAGYNEQFF. CDR3 DNA: TGCGCCAGCAGCCAAGCAGCGGGGTACAATGAGCAGTTCTTC.

The chain has TRBV7-6 and TRBJ2-6; D assignment may be TRBD1 or TRBD2 (5 bases each). Trimming took off 11 bases at V and 0 bases at J, with 17 bases between the two ends. The length of the CDR3 is 16 residues. CDR1 SGHVS and CDR2 FNYEAQ come from the germline V gene. CDR3 sequence: CAVTGQVLSGANVLTF. The CDR3 nucleotides read TGTGCCGTCACGGGGCAGGTACTCTCTGGGGCCAACGTCCTGACTTTC.

This clonotype was detected a few times. This sequence joins TRBV24-1 and TRBJ2-1, with a tentative D call TRBD2 (5 bases). V was cut by 3 bases and J by 6 bases, with 11 bases left in between. The CDR3 is 14 residues long. Germline V CDR1 and CDR2: KGHDR, SFDVKD. In nucleotides, the CDR3 is TGTGCCACCAGTGATCCCGGGCGGGTCAATGAGCAGTTCTTC. It translates to CATSDPGRVNEQFF.

In its sample, this clonotype was seen a few times. The chain employs TRBV7-6 and TRBJ2-7; 8 nucleotides match TRBD1. The CDR3 runs 15 residues. Germline lookup yields CDR1 SGHVS and CDR2 FNYEAQ. J was trimmed by 3 bases and V by 5 bases; bases with no gene match: 9. This chain's CDR3 is CASSPARQGSYEQYF. The CDR3 coding sequence is TGTGCCAGCAGCCCGGCTCGACAGGGGAGCTACGAGCAGTACTTC.

This clonotype was observed at least ten times. The J gene is TRBJ2-7, the V gene TRBV7-9; 8 bases fit TRBD2. There are 15 residues in the CDR3. V shed 2 bases, J shed 5 bases, and the junction held 8 bases outside the gene matches. The germline V gene has CDR1 SEHNR and CDR2 FQNEAQ (reference sequence). The CDR3 sequence is CASSLPAERGNEQYF. Written as DNA, the CDR3 is TGTGCCAGCAGCTTACCCGCCGAGCGGGGGAACGAGCAGTACTTC.

V usage is TRBV5-1 and J usage is TRBJ2-5; either TRBD1 or TRBD2 may fit D (6 bases each). Germline CDR1 and CDR2: SGHRS and YFSETQ. V was trimmed by 3 bases and J by 4 bases, leaving 13 bases between them. The CDR3 runs 14 residues. The CDR3 DNA is TGCGCCAGCAGCTATCCACAGGGAGGAGAGACCCAGTACTTC. Translated: CASSYPQGGETQYF.

This clonotype was recorded at least ten times. The rearrangement links TRBV9 to TRBJ2-2; weak D call: TRBD2 (6 bases). The CDR3 totals 15 residues. From germline, CDR1 is SGDLS and CDR2 YYNGEE. V shed 2 bases and J shed 7 bases, with 15 bases lying between them. In DNA form, the CDR3 reads TGTGCCAGCAGCGTGGGGGGTCGTACAGTCGGGGAGCTGTTTTTT. Translated: CASSVGGRTVGELFF.

This clonotype was observed many times. The rearrangement joins TRBV7-2 to TRBJ2-5, with 8 bases aligning to TRBD1. Germline CDR1 is SGHTA and CDR2 is FQGNSA. J gave up 5 bases and V 6 bases, and 8 bases lay outside the gene matches. The CDR3 totals 14 residues. CDR3 in amino acids: CASSRQGSGETQYF. As DNA, the CDR3 is TGTGCCAGCAGTAGACAGGGGTCAGGGGAGACCCAGTACTTC. Variable domain in full (rest from reference TRBV7-2 and TRBJ2-5): GAGVSQSPSNKVTEKGKDVELRCDPISGHTALYWYRQSLGQGLEFLIYFQGNSAPDKSGLPSDRFSAERTGGSVSTLTIQRTQQEDSAVYLCASSRQGSGETQYFGPGTRLLVL.